This TCR beta chain originates from a study of cytomegalovirus exposure and HLA in healthy donors. Across the whole study: Earlier work reported 100 million or so unique TCR beta sequences from 150 million to 200 million T cells.

Only one count was recorded for this clone. Its antigen is unidentified. The CDR3 length is 13 residues. The germline V gene has CDR1 SGHTA and CDR2 FQGTGA. V was clipped by 6 bases and J by 12 bases; unmatched bases: 11. Use of 60 Vbeta and 13 Jbeta primers characterized the PCR. Profiling relied on immunoSEQ multiplex PCR, and the TCRdb table lists in-frame clones only, not all of them. The sample holds around 200,000 clones, roughly 82% seen once. Regarding the study as a whole: Later work showed greater clonal expansion in HLA-associated TCR beta chains than in equally common others.

The sample was PBMCs. The chain joins TRBV7-3 to TRBJ2-1, with TRBD1 identical over 7 bases. The TCR sequence derives from a girl aged 2-15 years in good health and CMV-seropositive. The CDR3 DNA reads as TGTGCCAGCAGTATACGGTGGGACAGTTTGCAGTTCTTC. Translation: CASSIRWDSLQFF.